This T cell receptor (beta chain) is drawn from a study of response to subunit inactivated influenza vaccine. From germline, CDR1 is DFQATT and CDR2 SNEGSKA (reference sequence). V was pared by 6 bases and J by 3 bases, with 3 bases of the junction left unmatched. This CDR3 is built from 13 residues. This clonotype was observed many times. Via MiXCR, TCRdb re-called the RT-PCR reads, giving one row per CDR3 protein. The table includes about 570,000 distinct CDR3 sequences, around 11% detected once. This same sample was also part of a study on T cells expressing NK-cell markers. That report notes: Generation of TCR beta cDNA was performed by 5'RACE template switching incorporating UMIs. Six donors carried dominant NKG2C+ clonotypes that made up roughly 1.0-7.0% of their CD8+ T cells.

This chain uses TRBV20-1 with TRBJ2-1, with TRBD2 matching 9 bases. This clonotype was obtained from a man aged 50 to 59 who received an inactivated influenza vaccine. The sample in question was PBMCs from blood, obtained on the day of vaccination. For the CDR3, the DNA is TGCAGTGCAACTAGCGGGTACTACAATGAGCAGTTCTTC. Translated, it gives CSATSGYYNEQFF.